These T cell receptor beta chains were read from a single sample in a study of blood T cell repertoires in COVID-19. The repertoire was sequenced with immunoSEQ multiplex PCR; TCRdb's copy has only in-frame clones and lacks some. The table lists approximately 230,000 clones, about 91% of them singletons. Sequencing input: peripheral blood. The receptors derive from a woman aged 25 to 39 with COVID-19, enrolled during active disease. Each CDR3 is given with its conserved first and last residue. D genes are given only for firm matches. Rows may omit the clone size; those that give it use once, few, many or a size class.

v_gene	d_gene	j_gene	abundance	CDR3aa	CDR3nt
TRBV10-2	TRBD1	TRBJ2-7	.	CASKGQTTYEQYF	TGCGCCAGCAAGGGACAGACAACCTACGAGCAGTACTTC
TRBV9	TRBD2	TRBJ2-3	.	CASSVGSGGADTQYF	TGTGCCAGCAGCGTCGGGAGCGGGGGGGCGGATACGCAGTATTTT
TRBV14	.	TRBJ2-5	.	CASSQEIGQETQYF	TGTGCCAGCAGCCAAGAAATCGGCCAAGAGACCCAGTACTTC
TRBV2	.	TRBJ1-2	.	CASLSPGGRIYGYTF	TGTGCCAGTCTCTCCCCGGGGGGCAGGATCTATGGCTACACCTTC
TRBV2	.	TRBJ1-2	once	CASQGQYYGYTF	TGTGCCAGCCAAGGACAGTACTATGGCTACACCTTC
TRBV20-1	.	TRBJ2-1	.	CSATSAQEQFF	TGCAGTGCTACAAGCGCCCAGGAGCAGTTCTTC
TRBV4-3	TRBD1	TRBJ1-1	.	CASRGGRKTEAFF	TGCGCCAGCAGAGGGGGCAGGAAAACTGAAGCTTTCTTT
TRBV19	.	TRBJ2-1	.	CASSSTDKYNEQFF	TGTGCCAGTAGTTCCACGGACAAGTACAATGAGCAGTTCTTC
TRBV7-8	TRBD1	TRBJ2-5	.	CASSGTAGLQETQYF	TGTGCCAGCAGCGGGACAGCCGGACTCCAAGAGACCCAGTACTTC
TRBV28	.	TRBJ1-4	.	CASSLRSTNEKLFF	TGTGCCAGCAGTTTACGGTCAACTAATGAAAAACTGTTTTTT
TRBV18	.	TRBJ1-3	.	CASSPGSSGNTIYF	TGTGCCAGCTCACCAGGGAGCTCTGGAAACACCATATATTTT
TRBV4-3	.	TRBJ1-2	.	CASSQDLGQPNGYTF	TGCGCCAGCAGCCAAGATCTTGGGCAGCCTAATGGCTACACCTTC
TRBV7-9	.	TRBJ1-1	.	CASSLDGGVTEAFF	TGTGCCAGCAGCTTAGATGGGGGGGTCACTGAAGCTTTCTTT
TRBV19	.	TRBJ1-2	.	CASSIRAGGGRTPLGYGYTF	TGTGCCAGTAGTATAAGGGCCGGCGGGGGCAGGACCCCTCTTGGCTATGGCTACACCTTC